The 3 T cell receptor beta chains below all came from one sample that was sequenced in a study of cytomegalovirus exposure and HLA in healthy donors. PCR was performed using 60 Vbeta and 13 Jbeta primers. TCRdb keeps only in-frame clones here, not all; method: immunoSEQ multiplex PCR. This table has 110,000 to 150,000 clones, approximately 78% appearing once. Sequencing used PBMCs. All receptors come from a female donor in good health and CMV-seronegative.

This chain joins TRBV6-4 and TRBJ1-1, with D uncertain. Germline V CDR1 and CDR2: MRHNA, SNTAGT. Trimming shortened V by 0 bases and J by 13 bases, and 6 bases separated the two germline ends. The CDR3 runs to 10 residues. The CDR3 reads CASSDSGIFF. The CDR3 DNA reads as TGTGCCAGCAGTGACTCCGGGATTTTCTTT.

CDR3 residues: CASSSRQGFIGELFF. The CDR3 bases are TGTGCCAGCAGTTCGCGGCAGGGGTTTATCGGGGAGCTGTTTTTT. The chain couples TRBV25-1 to TRBJ2-2; D perhaps matches TRBD1 (6 bases). This CDR3 is 15 amino acids long. The ends were cut back, 5 bases at V and 7 bases at J, with 17 bases in the middle. Germline V gene sequence: CDR1 MGHDK, CDR2 SYGVNS.

This rearrangement joins TRBV7-2 to TRBJ2-3; maybe TRBD2 (6 bases). The CDR3 spans 15 residues. Germline V gene lookup returns CDR1 SGHTA and CDR2 FQGNSA. The V end lost 8 bases, the J end lost 1 base, and 16 bases lay between the germline ends. CDR3 nucleotides: TGTGCCAGCTTTTCCCCGGGAGCCGGCACAGATACGCAGTATTTT. Its protein product is CASFSPGAGTDTQYF.